This T cell receptor beta chain derives from a study of blood T cell repertoires in COVID-19. Across the whole study: Sample material is recorded as cDNA or gDNA derived from T cells, B-cell-depleted T cells, or PBMCs.

CDR3 length: 16 residues. In germline, CDR1 is MNHEY, CDR2 SVGAGI. V was pared by 2 bases and J by 3 bases, with 17 bases between. Generated by immunoSEQ multiplex PCR, the TCRdb table keeps only in-frame clones and is missing some. The sample holds roughly 32,000 clones, about 82% seen once. This clone was found a few times. This chain uses TRBV6-5 with TRBJ2-7, with D tentatively TRBD2 (6 bases). The receptor's source is a man at least 80 years old with active COVID-19. The specimen sequenced was peripheral blood. Written as DNA, the CDR3 is TGTGCCAGCAGTTACACACCCCGAGGGACTGGCTACGAGCAGTACTTC. As protein: CASSYTPRGTGYEQYF.